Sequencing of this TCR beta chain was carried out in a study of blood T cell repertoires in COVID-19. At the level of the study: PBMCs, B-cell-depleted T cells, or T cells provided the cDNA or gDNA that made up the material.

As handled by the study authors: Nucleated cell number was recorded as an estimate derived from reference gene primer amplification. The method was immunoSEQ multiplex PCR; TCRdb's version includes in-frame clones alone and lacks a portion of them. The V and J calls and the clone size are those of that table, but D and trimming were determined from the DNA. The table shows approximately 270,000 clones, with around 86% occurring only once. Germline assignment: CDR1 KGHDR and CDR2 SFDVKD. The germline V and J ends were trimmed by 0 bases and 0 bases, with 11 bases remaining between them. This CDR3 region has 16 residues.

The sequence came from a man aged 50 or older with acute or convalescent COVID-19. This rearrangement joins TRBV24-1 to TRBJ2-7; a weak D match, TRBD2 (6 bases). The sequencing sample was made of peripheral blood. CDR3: CATSDLIPGGSYEQYF. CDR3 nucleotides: TGTGCCACCAGTGATTTGATCCCCGGGGGCTCCTACGAGCAGTACTTC.